The TCR beta chain described here comes from a study of blood T cells in healthy people across ages. Study-wide results and caveats: For the donors, CMV status was unknown and possibly confounded expanded clonotype changes.

The second PCR ran about 6 to 12 cycles with a sample-barcoded 5' primer and J-beta primers. The authors tagged each cDNA molecule using a template-switch adaptor with 12 random nucleotides. TCRdb re-derived calls from the 5' RACE reads in MiXCR, one entry per CDR3 protein. Here the sample spans about 1,800,000 distinct CDR3 sequences, under 30% being singletons. Every sample gave at least 5 micrograms of total RNA when it was extracted. Germline CDR1 reads MNHEY; CDR2 reads SMNVEV (reference sequence). The V segment lost 5 bases and the J segment 6 bases; nucleotides outside the gene matches: 11. CDR3 size: 15 residues. The table lists this clonotype with a few counts. As yet, its antigen is unknown.

The sequence was obtained from a woman younger than 45 in good health. Specimen: blood. This chain connects TRBV27 to TRBJ2-7; 9 nucleotides line up with TRBD1. The CDR3: CASSPAGTGTFEQYF. The DNA of the CDR3 is TGTGCCAGCAGTCCCGCAGGGACAGGGACTTTCGAGCAGTACTTC.